These 15 T cell receptor beta chains share one sample of origin, sequenced in a study of CD8 T cells in ankylosing spondylitis. TCRdb reprocessed the 5' RACE reads via MiXCR and lists one record per CDR3 protein. The sample holds 200,000 to 250,000 distinct CDR3 sequences, 15% to 20% seen once. General study findings and limits: Typical of ankylosing spondylitis blood, it appeared, was a TCR beta motif of 7 or 8 highly homologous variants.

The antigens for these receptors are not known. The material sequenced was blood, either unsorted or a sorted T cell fraction (not recorded which). The receptors come from a male donor with ankylosing spondylitis.

This clonotype was detected only a few times. This rearrangement joins TRBV4-1 to TRBJ2-7; 11 bases align to TRBD2. The germline V gene encodes CDR1 MGHRA and CDR2 YSYEKL. CDR3 length equals 17 residues. The V segment lost 0 bases and the J segment 4 bases; nucleotides outside the gene matches: 8. CDR3 residues: CASSQDRAGLAAYEQYF. CDR3 DNA: TGCGCCAGCAGCCAAGATAGAGCGGGACTAGCGGCTTACGAGCAGTACTTC.

This clonotype was counted a few times. The V call is TRBV29-1, the J call TRBJ2-2; D remains unclear. CDR3 length: 13 amino acids. Per germline, CDR1 SQVTM and CDR2 ANQGSEA. V lost 1 base and J lost 4, with 7 bases in between. The CDR3 coding sequence is TGCAGCGTTGAAGGACACTCCACCGGGGAGCTGTTTTTT. Its translation is CSVEGHSTGELFF.

The chain recombines TRBV18 with TRBJ1-1; tentatively, D is TRBD1 (5 bases). V lost 3 bases and J lost 2, with 13 bases in between. This CDR3 comprises 15 residues. Germline V CDR1 and CDR2: KGHSH, LQKENI. CDR3 coding DNA: TGTGCCAGCTCACCCCCTTGGGACGGAAACACTGAAGCTTTCTTT. Translated, it gives CASSPPWDGNTEAFF.

This clonotype was picked up a small number of times. The chain employs TRBV30 and TRBJ2-7, with a tentative D call TRBD2 (6 bases). The CDR3 is 13 residues long. V lost 6 bases to trimming and J lost 0 bases, with 12 bases between them. The V gene's germline CDR1 is GTSNPN and CDR2 SVGIG (reference sequence). CDR3 loop: CACRTTSSYEQYF. The CDR3 DNA reads as TGTGCCTGCAGGACTACGAGCTCCTACGAGCAGTACTTC.

There are a few counts of this clonotype. V usage is TRBV9 and J usage is TRBJ2-2, with 8 bases that match TRBD2. Germline V gives CDR1 SGDLS, CDR2 YYNGEE. Unmatched junction bases numbered 5, after V lost 3 bases and J lost 7 bases. The CDR3 extends over 14 amino acids. The CDR3 DNA is TGTGCCAGCAGCGAAAGCGGGAGCGGCGGGGAGCTGTTTTTT. It is translated as CASSESGSGGELFF.

V is TRBV21-1 and J is TRBJ2-7; TRBD2 is the table's D call, not checked against the DNA. TRBV21-1 is a recognized pseudogene. This CDR3 region has 17 residues. CDR3 protein: CASSKGPLLAGGGEQYF. The CDR3 DNA sequence: TGTGCCAGCAGCAAAGGCCCGCTACTAGCCGGAGGTGGCGAGCAGTACTTC.

This clonotype was observed once. The final CDR3 position lacks the conserved phenylalanine or tryptophan, pointing to a likely read error. The genes are TRBV7-9 and TRBJ2-1, with D possibly being TRBD1 (6 bases). Trimming shortened V by 1 base and J by 0 bases, and 10 bases separated the two germline ends. This CDR3 has 16 residues. Germline CDR1 SEHNR, CDR2 FQNEAQ (reference sequence). The CDR3 nucleotides are TGTGCCAGCAGCTTAGTCGGGACAAACTCCTACAATGAGCAGTTCCTC. Translation: CASSLVGTNSYNEQFL.

Only a few counts were recorded for this clonotype. The chain uses TRBV15 and TRBJ1-1, with TRBD1 as a possible D gene (5 bases). The CDR3 consists of 14 residues. Germline loops: CDR1 LNHNV, CDR2 YYDKDF (reference sequence). The V end lost 0 bases, the J end lost 6 bases, and 11 bases lay between the germline ends. The CDR3 reads CATSRDLGTAEAFF. Here the CDR3 DNA reads TGTGCCACCAGCAGAGATTTGGGGACCGCTGAAGCTTTCTTT.

This clonotype was seen only a few times. The chain recombines TRBV15 with TRBJ2-5; D not certain. The germline V gene encodes CDR1 LNHNV and CDR2 YYDKDF (reference sequence). This CDR3 contains 12 residues. The ends were cut back, 1 base at V and 4 bases at J, with 4 bases in the middle. Here the CDR3 DNA reads TGTGCCACCAGCAGAGTCGCAGAGACCCAGTACTTC. Translated: CATSRVAETQYF.

The chain recombines TRBV27 with TRBJ2-1; weak D call: TRBD1 (5 bases). V was pared by 6 bases and J by 3 bases, with 12 bases between. Germline CDR1 and CDR2: MNHEY and SMNVEV (reference sequence). This CDR3 has 14 amino acids. CDR3 in DNA: TGTGCCAGCAGCCAAGGGGTGGACTACAATGAGCAGTTCTTC. Translating gives CASSQGVDYNEQFF.

This clonotype was recorded a few times. The rearrangement joins TRBV6-1 to TRBJ2-1, with 9 positions matching TRBD2. Germline CDR1 MNHNS, CDR2 SASEGT. Losses at the gene ends were 7 bases for V and 6 bases for J; bases not matched to a gene: 4. The CDR3 spans 13 residues. CDR3 sequence: CASNEREANEQFF. In DNA, the CDR3 is TGTGCCAGCAACGAGCGGGAGGCCAATGAGCAGTTCTTC.

This clonotype was seen a handful of times. The J gene is TRBJ2-7, the V gene TRBV4-1, with TRBD1 matching 7 bases. With V trimmed by 1 base and J by 3 bases, 3 bases remained unmatched. Germline assignment: CDR1 MGHRA and CDR2 YSYEKL. CDR3 size: 14 residues. In DNA, the CDR3 is TGCGCCAGCAGCCAAGTACGGACAGGCTACGAGCAGTACTTC. This codes for CASSQVRTGYEQYF.

This clonotype was observed at least ten times. The chain links TRBV12-3 or TRBV12-4 to TRBJ2-1; 11 nucleotides agree with TRBD1. The CDR3 sequence is 17 residues long. The V gene end was trimmed by 6 bases and the J gene end by 7 bases; junction bases not matched to a gene: 14. CDR3 nucleotide sequence: TGTGCCAGCAGCTCGGGTGGGGACAGGGGGAATCCAAATGAGCAGTTCTTC. It yields the protein CASSSGGDRGNPNEQFF.

This clonotype was counted only a few times. The DNA of the CDR3 is TGCGCCAGCAGCTTGGAACTAGCGGGAGAAACCGGGGAGCTGTTTTTT. Translating it yields CASSLELAGETGELFF. The chain recombines TRBV5-1 with TRBJ2-2; 11 bases match TRBD2. Germline values: CDR1 SGHRS, CDR2 YFSETQ. This CDR3 has 16 residues. V shed 0 bases and J 5 bases; nucleotides not matched to a gene: 3.

This clonotype was seen more than once but under ten times. The chain recombines TRBV12-3 or TRBV12-4 with TRBJ2-1, with D possibly matching TRBD2 (5 bases). With 5 bases removed from V and 9 bases from J, the gap between germline ends came to 20 bases. This CDR3 spans 15 amino acids. In DNA form, the CDR3 reads TGTGCCAGCAGTCCCCCCCAGCCGGGGAGCTTTGAGCAGTTCTTC. It specifies CASSPPQPGSFEQFF.